Below, 5 T cell receptor beta chains from the same sample are listed, as sequenced in a study of blood T cells in healthy people across ages. Sample-barcoded 5' priming and a J-beta primer mix drove a second PCR of about 6 to 12 cycles. One entry per CDR3 protein, called by TCRdb with MiXCR from the 5' RACE reads. In the table there are about 1.8 million distinct CDR3 sequences, about 50% of which are singletons. The material sequenced was blood. These receptors were collected from a woman in her thirties or forties in good health.

The CDR3, as DNA: TGTGCCAGCAGCTCGACTAGCGGGGGGACTCTAGCCAAAAACATTCAGTACTTC. This codes for CASSSTSGGTLAKNIQYF. This chain joins TRBV7-9 and TRBJ2-4; 13 bases line up with TRBD2. In germline, CDR1 is SEHNR, CDR2 FQNEAQ (reference sequence). The CDR3 spans 18 residues. J was trimmed by 0 bases and V by 4 bases; bases with no gene match: 6.

The chain employs TRBV2 and TRBJ2-4, with 9 bases identical to TRBD1. With the DNA end fitting TRBJ2-7 better, the J assignment may be wrong. The CDR3 runs to 15 residues. Germline CDR1 SNHLY, CDR2 FYNNEI. The CDR3 nucleotides are TGTGCCAGCAGTGAATTCACGGGACAGGGAAACGAGCAGTACTTC. It is translated as CASSEFTGQGNEQYF.

J is TRBJ2-3 and V is TRBV6-6; the D gene is possibly TRBD1 (6 bases). CDR3 length equals 16 residues. Between the trimmed V and J ends, which lost 6 bases and 2 bases, there was a span of 18 bases. The germline gives CDR1 MNHNY, CDR2 SVGAGI (reference sequence). CDR3 bases: TGTGCCAGCAGGGGGTTAAGAGGACAGAACACAGATACGCAGTATTTT. Protein sequence: CASRGLRGQNTDTQYF.

The V call is TRBV20-1, the J call TRBJ1-2; no clear D. CDR1 DFQATT and CDR2 SNEGSKA come from the germline V gene (reference sequence). The CDR3 totals 11 residues. V gave up 4 bases and J gave up 7 bases, with 10 bases separating them. The CDR3 sequence: CSATGAAGYTF. In DNA form, the CDR3 reads TGCAGTGCTACAGGAGCCGCTGGCTACACCTTC.

The chain is built from TRBV20-1 and TRBJ2-7; a possible D gene is TRBD2 (5 bases). CDR1 DFQATT and CDR2 SNEGSKA come from the germline V gene (reference sequence). V shed 1 base and J shed 2 bases, with 12 bases lying between them. The CDR3 runs to 14 residues. The CDR3 reads CSARGSGSPYEQYF. The CDR3 region has the DNA TGCAGTGCTAGAGGGAGCGGAAGCCCCTACGAGCAGTACTTC.